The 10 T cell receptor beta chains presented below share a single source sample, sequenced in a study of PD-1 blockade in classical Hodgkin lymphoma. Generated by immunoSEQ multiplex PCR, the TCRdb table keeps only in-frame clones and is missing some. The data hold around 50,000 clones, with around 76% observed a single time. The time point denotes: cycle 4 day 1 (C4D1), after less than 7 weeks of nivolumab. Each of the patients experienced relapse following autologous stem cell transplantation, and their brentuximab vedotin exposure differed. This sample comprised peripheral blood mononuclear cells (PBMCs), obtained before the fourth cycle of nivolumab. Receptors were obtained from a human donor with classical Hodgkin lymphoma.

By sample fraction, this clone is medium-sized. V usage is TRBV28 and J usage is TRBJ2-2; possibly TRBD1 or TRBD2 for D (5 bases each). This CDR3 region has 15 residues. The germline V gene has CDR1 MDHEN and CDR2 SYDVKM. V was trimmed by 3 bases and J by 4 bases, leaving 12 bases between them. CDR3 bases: TGTGCCAGCAGTTTGGGACGGGACCCCACCGGGGAGCTGTTTTTT. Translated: CASSLGRDPTGELFF.

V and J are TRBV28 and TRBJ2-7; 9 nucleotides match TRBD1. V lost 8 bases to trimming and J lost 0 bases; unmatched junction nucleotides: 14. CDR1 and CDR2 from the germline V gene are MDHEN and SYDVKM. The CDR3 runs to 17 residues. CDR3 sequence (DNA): TGTGCCAGCCATGCAAACTATCGGGACAGGGACTCCTACGAGCAGTACTTC. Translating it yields CASHANYRDRDSYEQYF. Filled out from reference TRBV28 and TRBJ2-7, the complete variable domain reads DVKVTQSSRYLVKRTGEKVFLECVQDMDHENMFWYRQDPGLGLRLIYFSYDVKMKEKGDIPEGYSVSREKKERFSLILESASTNQTSMYLCASHANYRDRDSYEQYFGPGTRLTVT.

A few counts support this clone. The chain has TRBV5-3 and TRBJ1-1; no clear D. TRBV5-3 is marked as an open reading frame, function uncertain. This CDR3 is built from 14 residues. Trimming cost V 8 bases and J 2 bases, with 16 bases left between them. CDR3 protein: CASSPTWANTEAFF. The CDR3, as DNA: TGTGCCAGCAGCCCTACGTGGGCAAACACTGAAGCTTTCTTT.

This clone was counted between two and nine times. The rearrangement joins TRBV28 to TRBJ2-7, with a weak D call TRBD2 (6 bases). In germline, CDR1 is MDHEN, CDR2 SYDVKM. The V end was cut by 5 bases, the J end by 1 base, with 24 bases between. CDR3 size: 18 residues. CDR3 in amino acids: CASSLGIFTGEESYEQYF. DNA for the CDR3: TGTGCCAGCAGTCTGGGGATTTTTACGGGAGAGGAATCCTACGAGCAGTACTTC.

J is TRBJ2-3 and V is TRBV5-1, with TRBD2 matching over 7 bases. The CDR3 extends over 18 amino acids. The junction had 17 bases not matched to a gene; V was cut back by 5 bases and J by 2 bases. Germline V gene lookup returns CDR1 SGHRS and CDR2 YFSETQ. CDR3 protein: CASRMFGTLRDYTDTQYF. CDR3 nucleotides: TGCGCCAGCAGGATGTTCGGGACCCTGAGGGACTACACAGATACGCAGTATTTT.

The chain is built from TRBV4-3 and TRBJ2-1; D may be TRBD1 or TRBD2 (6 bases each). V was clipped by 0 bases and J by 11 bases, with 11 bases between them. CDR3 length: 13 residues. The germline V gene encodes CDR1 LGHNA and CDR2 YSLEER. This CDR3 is CASSQDRGDKQFF. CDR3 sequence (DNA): TGCGCCAGCAGCCAAGATAGGGGGGATAAGCAGTTCTTC.

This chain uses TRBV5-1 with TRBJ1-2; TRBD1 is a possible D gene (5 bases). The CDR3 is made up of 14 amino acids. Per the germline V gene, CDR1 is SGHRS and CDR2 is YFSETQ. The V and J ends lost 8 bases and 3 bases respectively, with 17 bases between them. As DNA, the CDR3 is TGCGCCAGTACGCCCGGGGGGTCGGACTATGGCTACACCTTC. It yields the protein CASTPGGSDYGYTF.

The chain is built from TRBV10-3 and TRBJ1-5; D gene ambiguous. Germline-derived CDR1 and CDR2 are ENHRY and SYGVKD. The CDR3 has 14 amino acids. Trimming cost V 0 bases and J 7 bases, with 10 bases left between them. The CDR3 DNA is TGTGCCATCAGTGAGTCCGGGTGGGCACAGCCCCAGCATTTT. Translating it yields CAISESGWAQPQHF.

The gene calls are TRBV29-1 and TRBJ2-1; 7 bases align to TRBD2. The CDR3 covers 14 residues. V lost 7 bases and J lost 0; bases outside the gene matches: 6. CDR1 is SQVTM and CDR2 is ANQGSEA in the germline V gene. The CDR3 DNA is TGCAGCGCTAGCCGGACTAGCTCCTACAATGAGCAGTTCTTC. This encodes CSASRTSSYNEQFF.

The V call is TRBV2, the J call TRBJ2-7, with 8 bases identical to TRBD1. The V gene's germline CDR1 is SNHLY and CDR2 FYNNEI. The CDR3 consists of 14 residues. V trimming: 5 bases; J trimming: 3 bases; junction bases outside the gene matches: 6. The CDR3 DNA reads TGTGCCAGCAGTACGGGGACAGGCAACTACGAGCAGTACTTC. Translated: CASSTGTGNYEQYF.